The 32 T cell receptor beta chains reported below all come from one sample, sequenced in a study of blood T cell repertoires in COVID-19. Profiling relied on immunoSEQ multiplex PCR, and the TCRdb table lists in-frame clones only, not all of them. The top ten hold 26% of the sample, which has fewer than 200,000 clones, 75% to 80% seen once. Specimen: peripheral blood. The source of these receptors is an older woman with acute or convalescent COVID-19.

The gene calls are TRBV5-4 and TRBJ1-2, with D possibly being TRBD1 (5 bases). The V and J ends lost 2 bases and 3 bases respectively, with 11 bases between them. Looked up from germline, CDR1 is SGHNT and CDR2 is YYREEE (reference sequence). The length of the CDR3 is 14 residues. As DNA, the CDR3 is TGTGCCAGCAGCTTCCAAGGCAGGGACTATGGCTACACCTTC. It encodes CASSFQGRDYGYTF.

The chain employs TRBV7-2 and TRBJ1-1; D is ambiguous. The CDR3 extends over 13 amino acids. The germline CDR1 and CDR2 sequences are SGHTA and FQGNSA. V was shortened by 3 bases and J by 5 bases, with 10 bases between the two germline ends. The CDR3 is CASSFKRETEAFF. The CDR3, as DNA: TGTGCCAGCAGCTTCAAGAGAGAAACTGAAGCTTTCTTT. The variable domain in full, completed from reference TRBV7-2 and TRBJ1-1, reads GAGVSQSPSNKVTEKGKDVELRCDPISGHTALYWYRQSLGQGLEFLIYFQGNSAPDKSGLPSDRFSAERTGGSVSTLTIQRTQQEDSAVYLCASSFKRETEAFFGQGTRLTVV.

This clone has a single count. This chain joins TRBV19 and TRBJ1-2; 10 bases are shared with TRBD1. Germline V lookup: CDR1 LNHDA, CDR2 SQIVND (reference sequence). CDR3 length: 14 amino acids. J gave up 4 bases and V 5 bases, and 4 bases lay outside the gene matches. CDR3: CASSGDRGAYGYTF. The CDR3 DNA sequence: TGTGCCAGTAGTGGGGACAGGGGTGCCTATGGCTACACCTTC.

The chain joins TRBV29-1 to TRBJ1-5, with D uncertain. The V gene's germline CDR1 is SQVTM and CDR2 ANQGSEA. The CDR3 is 12 residues long. Trimming left V 5 bases short and J 4 bases short, with 9 bases between. The CDR3 nucleotides are TGCAGCGTTTTGGGCGCTAATCAGCCCCAGCATTTT. Encoded protein: CSVLGANQPQHF.

V is TRBV5-1 and J is TRBJ2-2; 8 bases are shared with TRBD2. In germline, CDR1 is SGHRS, CDR2 YFSETQ. CDR3 length: 14 amino acids. V trimming: 3 bases; J trimming: 5 bases; junction bases outside the gene matches: 3. The CDR3 loop reads CASSSGLETGELFF. The CDR3, as DNA: TGCGCCAGCAGCTCGGGACTAGAGACCGGGGAGCTGTTTTTT.

This clone was recorded only once. V and J are TRBV3-1 (or the pseudogene TRBV3-2) and TRBJ1-3; no clear D gene. Per the germline V gene, CDR1 is LGHDT and CDR2 is YNNKEL (reference sequence). This CDR3 has 15 residues. V was trimmed by 3 bases and J by 1 base, leaving 10 bases between them. In nucleotides, the CDR3 is TGTGCCAGCAGCCAGGAGGTGGTATCTGGAAACACCATATATTTT. Amino acids: CASSQEVVSGNTIYF.

The rearrangement links TRBV27 to TRBJ1-6; TRBD1 is a possible D gene (6 bases). Looked up from germline, CDR1 is MNHEY and CDR2 is SMNVEV (reference sequence). This CDR3 has 15 amino acids. Trimming stripped 10 bases from V and 1 base from J, with 14 bases between. CDR3 in amino acids: CATKTGSSYNSPLHF. CDR3 nucleotide sequence: TGTGCCACCAAAACAGGGTCGTCCTATAATTCACCCCTCCACTTT.

J is TRBJ1-2 and V is TRBV3-1 (or the pseudogene TRBV3-2); D may be TRBD1 (5 bases). The CDR3 extends over 13 amino acids. Between the trimmed V and J ends, which lost 4 bases and 6 bases, there was a span of 12 bases. In germline, CDR1 is LGHDT, CDR2 YNNKEL (reference sequence). In DNA form, the CDR3 reads TGTGCCAGCAGCCGCAGGGTAATGCATGGCTACACCTTC. Translating it yields CASSRRVMHGYTF.

This rearrangement joins TRBV3-1 (or the pseudogene TRBV3-2) to TRBJ2-1; possibly TRBD2 for D (6 bases). The length of the CDR3 is 15 residues. The V end lost 1 base, the J end lost 5 bases, and 12 bases lay between the germline ends. Germline V gene lookup returns CDR1 LGHDT and CDR2 YNNKEL (reference sequence). The CDR3 here is CASSQGLAGNNEQFF. The CDR3 DNA reads TGTGCCAGCAGCCAAGGTCTGGCGGGGAACAATGAGCAGTTCTTC.

This rearrangement joins TRBV24-1 to TRBJ2-7; D might be TRBD2 (6 bases). The CDR3 is made up of 11 amino acids. Germline V lookup: CDR1 KGHDR, CDR2 SFDVKD. V was clipped by 7 bases and J by 4 bases, with 7 bases between them. As DNA, the CDR3 is TGTGCCACCAGCGCGGGGTACGAGCAGTACTTC. Amino acids: CATSAGYEQYF.

This rearrangement joins TRBV12-5 to TRBJ1-5; 10 bases align to TRBD1. Germline values: CDR1 LGHNT, CDR2 FRNRAP. V shed 3 bases and J 3 bases; nucleotides not matched to a gene: 8. The length of the CDR3 is 17 residues. This chain's CDR3 is CASGFTSGTGVNQPQHF. The CDR3 DNA is TGTGCTAGTGGTTTCACCTCCGGGACAGGGGTCAATCAGCCCCAGCATTTT.

This chain uses TRBV7-9 with TRBJ1-2; D is undetermined. Germline CDR1 and CDR2: SEHNR and FQNEAQ (reference sequence). The germline V and J ends were trimmed by 1 base and 8 bases, with 8 bases remaining between them. The length of the CDR3 is 12 residues. The CDR3 loop is CASSLGSEGYTF. The DNA of the CDR3 is TGTGCCAGCAGCTTAGGCTCTGAGGGCTACACCTTC.

This sequence joins TRBV2 and TRBJ2-7; D remains unclear. CDR1 and CDR2 from the germline V gene are SNHLY and FYNNEI. This CDR3 region has 14 residues. Trimming took 6 bases from V and 0 from J, leaving 12 bases between them. The CDR3 DNA reads as TGTGCCAGCAGGGGTCTAGTGTTCTCCTACGAGCAGTACTTC. Encoded protein: CASRGLVFSYEQYF.

The CDR3 loop reads CAWSVQGTGELFF. The CDR3 DNA sequence: TGTGCCTGGAGTGTACAGGGGACCGGGGAGCTGTTTTTT. This chain connects TRBV30 to TRBJ2-2; 7 bases map to TRBD1. With 0 bases clipped from V and 5 bases from J, the junction kept 0 bases outside the gene matches. Germline CDR1 GTSNPN, CDR2 SVGIG (reference sequence). This CDR3 comprises 13 residues. The whole variable domain, remainder taken from reference TRBV30 and TRBJ2-2, is SQTIHQWPATLVQPVGSPLSLECTVEGTSNPNLYWYRQAAGRGLQLLFYSVGIGQISSEVPQNLSASRPQDRQFILSSKKLLLSDSGFYLCAWSVQGTGELFFGEGSRLTVL.

The chain has TRBV24-1 and TRBJ2-6; D gene ambiguous. Trimming pared 7 bases from V and 1 base from J, leaving 4 bases between. The CDR3 runs to 13 residues. Germline V gene lookup returns CDR1 KGHDR and CDR2 SFDVKD. CDR3 coding DNA: TGTGCCACCAGCCGTTCTGGGGCCAACGTCCTGACTTTC. Its protein product is CATSRSGANVLTF.

The chain is built from TRBV28 and TRBJ1-2; D gene ambiguous. V lost 6 bases and J lost 2, with 10 bases in between. Germline-derived CDR1 and CDR2 are MDHEN and SYDVKM. The CDR3 is made up of 13 amino acids. Written as DNA, the CDR3 is TGTGCCAGCAGAAACGGGATGAACTATGGCTACACCTTC. It yields the protein CASRNGMNYGYTF.

The CDR3 nucleotides read TGTGCCAGCAGTTCGTTAGCGGGAGTTAATGTAGAGACCCAGTACTTC. It yields the protein CASSSLAGVNVETQYF. The chain carries TRBV6-5 and TRBJ2-5, with TRBD2 matching over 9 bases. V dropped 4 bases and J dropped 4; count of bases not matched to a gene: 10. Germline lookup yields CDR1 MNHEY and CDR2 SVGAGI. The CDR3 extends over 16 amino acids.

This clone was counted only a few times. The chain links TRBV1 to TRBJ2-3; the DNA was not used to check the table's D call, TRBD2. TRBV1 is a pseudogene segment. This CDR3 is 24 amino acids long. The CDR3 protein is CTSSQVLGRLRPGTRETSTDTQYF. In DNA form, the CDR3 reads TGCACCAGCAGCCAAGTCTTAGGGCGGCTAAGACCCGGGACTAGAGAAACTAGCACAGATACGCAGTATTTT.

The rearrangement joins TRBV27 to TRBJ2-3, with TRBD2 matching 7 bases. Germline CDR1 reads MNHEY; CDR2 reads SMNVEV (reference sequence). This CDR3 is 15 amino acids long. V trimming: 6 bases; J trimming: 4 bases; junction bases outside the gene matches: 10. The DNA of the CDR3 is TGTGCCAGCAGGGCAGCGGGACCCGAGCCAGATACGCAGTATTTT. Residues: CASRAAGPEPDTQYF.

The CDR3 here is CASSLMGSLNTGELFF. Written as DNA, the CDR3 is TGTGCCAGCAGCTTAATGGGCAGCTTGAACACCGGGGAGCTGTTTTTT. The chain links TRBV7-3 to TRBJ2-2; D gene uncertain. Germline CDR1 is SGHTA and CDR2 is FQGTGA. The V end was cut by 1 base, the J end by 1 base, with 10 bases between. The CDR3 sequence is 16 residues long. Full variable domain (missing parts from reference TRBV7-3 and TRBJ2-2): GAGVSQTPSNKVTEKGKYVELRCDPISGHTALYWYRQSLGQGPEFLIYFQGTGAADDSGLPNDRFFAVRPEGSVSTLKIQRTERGDSAVYLCASSLMGSLNTGELFFGEGSRLTVL.

This clone was recorded many times. Other nucleotide sequences in the sample specify the same CDR3. The CDR3 DNA reads as TGTGCCAGCAGCTTGGGAGAGCAGCCCCAGCATTTT. Its translation is CASSLGEQPQHF. The chain couples TRBV5-6 to TRBJ1-5; D is unresolved. This CDR3 contains 12 residues. V lost 0 bases, J lost 7 bases, and 5 bases lay in between. CDR1 and CDR2 from the germline V gene are SGHDT and YYEEEE.

The chain is built from TRBV6-1 and TRBJ2-7; D possibly corresponds to TRBD1 (6 bases). Trimming pared 2 bases from V and 1 base from J, leaving 12 bases between. The CDR3 has 15 residues. CDR1 is MNHNS and CDR2 is SASEGT in the germline V gene. The CDR3: CASSESADRSYEQYF. In DNA form, the CDR3 reads TGTGCCAGCAGTGAATCCGCCGACAGGTCCTACGAGCAGTACTTC.

This clone was seen a few times. V gene TRBV30 combines with J gene TRBJ2-5, with 8 positions matching TRBD2. The CDR3 sequence is 15 residues long. The germline V gene has CDR1 GTSNPN and CDR2 SVGIG (reference sequence). J gave up 4 bases and V 3 bases, and 10 bases lay outside the gene matches. CDR3 coding DNA: TGTGCCTGGAGCGTGTTAGCGGGGCGGGGAGAGACCCAGTACTTC. It translates to CAWSVLAGRGETQYF.

The J gene is TRBJ2-2, the V gene TRBV7-2; 10 bases map to TRBD2. With V trimmed by 6 bases and J by 4 bases, 8 bases remained unmatched. There are 16 residues in the CDR3. Germline V gene lookup returns CDR1 SGHTA and CDR2 FQGNSA. CDR3 sequence: CASRYSGTSVTGELFF. The CDR3 region has the DNA TGTGCCAGCAGGTATTCAGGGACTAGCGTCACCGGGGAGCTGTTTTTT. The variable domain in full, with the rest retrieved from reference TRBV7-2 and TRBJ2-2, is GAGVSQSPSNKVTEKGKDVELRCDPISGHTALYWYRQSLGQGLEFLIYFQGNSAPDKSGLPSDRFSAERTGGSVSTLTIQRTQQEDSAVYLCASRYSGTSVTGELFFGEGSRLTVL.

This rearrangement joins TRBV10-3 to TRBJ1-2; 9 nucleotides line up with TRBD1. V dropped 10 bases and J dropped 2; count of bases not matched to a gene: 5. The CDR3 totals 13 residues. The germline gives CDR1 ENHRY, CDR2 SYGVKD. The CDR3: CATYGQGNYGYTF. CDR3 sequence (DNA): TGTGCCACGTATGGACAGGGGAACTATGGCTACACCTTC.

The chain employs TRBV15 and TRBJ1-2; 9 bases agree with TRBD1. V lost 0 bases and J lost 6; bases outside the gene matches: 2. The V gene's germline CDR1 is LNHNV and CDR2 YYDKDF (reference sequence). This CDR3 comprises 14 residues. CDR3 residues: CATSRDRTGDGYTF. CDR3 coding DNA: TGTGCCACCAGCAGAGACCGGACAGGGGATGGCTACACCTTC.

The chain combines TRBV12-5 with TRBJ1-3; tentatively, D is TRBD1 (5 bases). Trimming pared 3 bases from V and 4 bases from J, leaving 34 bases between. The CDR3 is 22 residues long. CDR1 LGHNT and CDR2 FRNRAP come from the germline V gene. The CDR3 is CASGFGGLGENLKVEYGNTIYF. The DNA for the CDR3 is TGTGCTAGTGGTTTCGGGGGACTTGGTGAAAACCTAAAGGTGGAATACGGAAACACCATATATTTT. Drawing the rest from reference TRBV12-5 and TRBJ1-3, the complete variable domain is DARVTQTPRHKVTEMGQEVTMRCQPILGHNTVFWYRQTMMQGLELLAYFRNRAPLDDSGMPKDRFSAEMPDATLATLKIQPSEPRDSAVYFCASGFGGLGENLKVEYGNTIYFGEGSWLTVV.

The chain recombines TRBV6-6 with TRBJ1-1, with TRBD1 matching 12 bases. With V trimmed by 5 bases and J by 6 bases, 13 bases remained unmatched. Germline V lookup: CDR1 MNHNY, CDR2 SVGAGI (reference sequence). This CDR3 is 17 amino acids long. The CDR3 spells CASSPKIGGQGAPEAFF. The CDR3 bases are TGTGCCAGCAGTCCGAAAATCGGGGGACAGGGGGCTCCTGAAGCTTTCTTT.

The rearrangement joins TRBV6-4 to TRBJ2-1; 9 bases are shared with TRBD1. V lost 4 bases, J lost 7 bases, and 5 bases stayed unmatched. The CDR3 contains 14 residues. CDR1 MRHNA and CDR2 SNTAGT come from the germline V gene. CDR3: CASSGGTGRNEQFF. The CDR3 nucleotides are TGTGCCAGCAGTGGCGGGACAGGGAGGAATGAGCAGTTCTTC.

The V and J genes are TRBV18 and TRBJ1-2; TRBD1 aligns across 8 bases. Germline values: CDR1 KGHSH, CDR2 LQKENI. The CDR3 sequence is 13 residues long. V trimming: 3 bases; J trimming: 3 bases; junction bases outside the gene matches: 0. CDR3 DNA: TGTGCCAGCTCACCGACAGGGGACTATGGCTACACCTTC. It encodes CASSPTGDYGYTF. The full variable domain, with the rest looked up from reference TRBV18 and TRBJ1-2, is NAGVMQNPRHLVRRRGQEARLRCSPMKGHSHVYWYRQLPEEGLKFMVYLQKENIIDESGMPKERFSAEFPKEGPSILRIQQVVRGDSAAYFCASSPTGDYGYTFGSGTRLTVV.

This chain joins TRBV4-1 and TRBJ1-2; the D gene is possibly TRBD1 (5 bases). Trimming pared 0 bases from V and 13 bases from J, leaving 18 bases between. The CDR3 totals 14 residues. Looked up from germline, CDR1 is MGHRA and CDR2 is YSYEKL. In DNA form, the CDR3 reads TGCGCCAGCAGCCAAGAGGTAATCGACAGCCCGCGCACCTTC. Protein sequence: CASSQEVIDSPRTF.

Here the CDR3 reads CATALRLADTQYF. The CDR3 region has the DNA TGTGCCACCGCTTTGAGACTAGCAGATACGCAGTATTTT. V usage is TRBV19 and J usage is TRBJ2-3, with a tentative D call TRBD2 (6 bases). In germline, CDR1 is LNHDA, CDR2 SQIVND (reference sequence). The CDR3 extends over 13 amino acids. Deletions cut 10 bases from V and 4 bases from J, with 15 bases between.